This T cell receptor (beta chain) comes out of a study of T cells expressing NK-cell markers. Germline CDR1 SQVTM, CDR2 ANQGSEA. CDR3 length equals 13 residues. Regarding the study as a whole: NKG2C+ dominant clonotypes from over five donors made up about 1.0-7.5% of CD8+ T cells.

Turning to this clonotype: No antigen is known for it.

The cDNA for TCR beta came from 5'RACE template switching with UMIs. TCRdb re-called the 5' RACE reads and shows each CDR3 protein once, DNA omitted. The sample includes 150,000 to 180,000 distinct CDR3 sequences. The rearrangement joins TRBV29-1 to TRBJ2-2; absent DNA, TCRdb's TRBD1 call cannot be checked. The TCR sequence derives from a woman aged 50 to 65 in good health. Sequenced material: blood T cells: a sorted CD56 or NKG2C T cell subset, CD4+ or CD8+ T cells, or bulk PBMC T cells (not recorded which). CDR3 residues: CSLKQENTGELFF.